This T cell receptor (beta chain) was identified during a study of memory CD4+ T cells and cytomegalovirus serostatus. The sort gate was single viable CD3+CD4+CD8-CD45RO+ cells for memory CD4+ T cells. Sequenced by immunoSEQ multiplex PCR; TCRdb stores in-frame clones only, minus some. The data contain tens of thousands of clones, over 65% of them singletons. The length of the CDR3 is 13 residues. The V end lost 3 bases, the J end lost 0 bases, and 6 bases lay between the germline ends. From germline, CDR1 is SGHNT and CDR2 YYREEE (reference sequence). The sequenced material came from memory CD4+ T cells from blood. The clonotype originates from an adult in good health and CMV-seronegative. The rearrangement joins TRBV5-4 to TRBJ1-1; D unclear. This chain's CDR3 is CASSSAMNTEAFF. The DNA for the CDR3 is TGTGCCAGCAGCTCAGCAATGAACACTGAAGCTTTCTTT.